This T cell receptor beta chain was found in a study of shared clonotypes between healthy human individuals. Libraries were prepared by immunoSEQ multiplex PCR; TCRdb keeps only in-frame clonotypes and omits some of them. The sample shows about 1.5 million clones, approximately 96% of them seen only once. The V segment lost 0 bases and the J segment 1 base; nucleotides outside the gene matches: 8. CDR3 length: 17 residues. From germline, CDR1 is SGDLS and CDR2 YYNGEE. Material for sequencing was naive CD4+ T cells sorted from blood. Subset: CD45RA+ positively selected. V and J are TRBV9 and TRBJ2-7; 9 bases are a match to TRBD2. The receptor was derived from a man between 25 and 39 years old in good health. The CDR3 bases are TGTGCCAGCAGCGTAGGTATAGCGGGAGAGCTTTCCTACGAGCAGTACTTC. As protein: CASSVGIAGELSYEQYF.